This T cell receptor (beta chain) was captured in a study of control samples from healthy donors and cancer patients. Repertoires were generated with immunoSEQ multiplex PCR, while TCRdb's copy carries only in-frame clones and drops some. The table records around 100,000 clones, about 91% of them present only once. The origin of this receptor is a man in his thirties or forties in good health. The specimen was blood.

The CDR3 is CASSYSRQALGEQYF. The CDR3 nucleotides are TGTGCCAGCAGTTACTCACGGCAAGCGTTGGGGGAGCAGTACTTC. The J gene is TRBJ2-7, the V gene TRBV6-5, with D unresolved. Trimming removed 0 bases from V and 7 bases from J, with 16 bases in between. CDR1 MNHEY and CDR2 SVGAGI come from the germline V gene. The CDR3 consists of 15 residues.